Below are 12 T cell receptor beta chains sequenced from a single sample in a study of neurological immune-mediated disorders. Each CDR3 protein gets one entry after TCRdb re-called the 5' RACE reads with MiXCR. This table holds more than 20,000 distinct CDR3 sequences, 2% to 2.5% found once. Sequencing was carried out using PBMCs. These receptors came from a woman between 50 and 59 years old with multiple sclerosis.

This clonotype was counted many times. The V gene is TRBV20-1, the J gene TRBJ2-3; TRBD2 aligns across 9 bases. V shed 5 bases and J 1 base; nucleotides not matched to a gene: 7. Germline CDR1 and CDR2: DFQATT and SNEGSKA (reference sequence). This CDR3 contains 15 residues. The CDR3 reads CSARIAGAGTDTQYF. Here the CDR3 DNA reads TGCAGTGCTCGAATAGCGGGAGCGGGCACAGATACGCAGTATTTT.

By sample fraction, this clonotype is medium-sized. The rearrangement joins TRBV5-1 to TRBJ2-1; TRBD1 matches 8 bases. Trimming removed 4 bases from V and 1 base from J; junction bases left unmatched: 4. This CDR3 is built from 15 residues. From germline, CDR1 is SGHRS and CDR2 YFSETQ. CDR3 amino acids: CASSLTGASYNEQFF. Here the CDR3 DNA reads TGCGCCAGCAGCCTGACAGGGGCATCCTACAATGAGCAGTTCTTC.

There are many counts of this clonotype. V is TRBV12-3 or TRBV12-4 and J is TRBJ2-7, with 9 bases that match TRBD1. V was pared by 8 bases and J by 6 bases, with 8 bases of the junction left unmatched. This CDR3 spans 13 amino acids. CDR3 sequence: CASSRDRVGEQYF. In nucleotides, the CDR3 is TGTGCCAGCTCCCGGGACAGGGTAGGCGAGCAGTACTTC.

This clonotype has ten or more counts. The genes are TRBV6-5 and TRBJ1-2; D unresolved. The CDR3 loop spans 14 amino acids. Germline values: CDR1 MNHEY, CDR2 SVGAGI. V was trimmed by 0 bases and J by 2 bases, leaving 7 bases between them. The CDR3 DNA reads TGTGCCAGCAGTTACTCTACGGGCAACTATGGCTACACCTTC. Translation: CASSYSTGNYGYTF.

This clonotype has at least ten counts. The chain employs TRBV4-2 and TRBJ2-5; tentatively, D is TRBD2 (5 bases). CDR3 size: 13 residues. The germline V and J ends were trimmed by 4 bases and 5 bases, with 11 bases remaining between them. CDR1 LGHNA and CDR2 YNFKEQ come from the germline V gene. The CDR3 DNA reads as TGTGCCAGCAGCCCTGGAGAGCGGGAGACCCAGTACTTC. Its protein product is CASSPGERETQYF.

This clonotype was seen ten or more times. V gene TRBV7-9 combines with J gene TRBJ2-3; the D is unclear. The length of the CDR3 is 13 residues. Per the germline V gene, CDR1 is SEHNR and CDR2 is FQNEAQ (reference sequence). V lost 6 bases, J lost 6 bases, and 13 bases lay in between. This CDR3 reads CASRFTVQDTQYF. The CDR3 DNA is TGTGCCAGCAGATTTACAGTGCAGGATACGCAGTATTTT.

This clonotype has only a few counts. This sequence joins TRBV20-1 and TRBJ2-5; 11 bases fit TRBD2. Germline trimming cut 0 bases from V and 4 bases from J; bases unmatched to any gene: 4. The germline V gene has CDR1 DFQATT and CDR2 SNEGSKA (reference sequence). The CDR3 runs 15 residues. The CDR3, as DNA: TGCAGTGCTAGAGATGGACTAGCGGGCTCAGAGACCCAGTACTTC. Its translation: CSARDGLAGSETQYF.

This clonotype was recorded at least ten times. The chain joins TRBV5-1 to TRBJ1-1; TRBD1 might be the D (5 bases). Trimming cost V 6 bases and J 0 bases, with 15 bases left between them. Looked up from germline, CDR1 is SGHRS and CDR2 is YFSETQ. The CDR3 contains 15 residues. The CDR3 protein is CASTSHRGLNTEAFF. In DNA form, the CDR3 reads TGCGCCAGCACCAGTCACCGGGGCTTGAACACTGAAGCTTTCTTT.

At least ten counts were recorded for this clonotype. This chain connects TRBV6-5 to TRBJ1-3; no reliable D call. From germline, CDR1 is MNHEY and CDR2 SVGAGI. The CDR3 runs to 14 residues. The V end was cut by 1 base, the J end by 2 bases, with 6 bases between. Here the CDR3 reads CASSYLGTGNTIYF. CDR3 DNA: TGTGCCAGCAGTTACTTGGGGACTGGAAACACCATATATTTT.

This clonotype rates as large. The rearrangement uses TRBV5-1 and TRBJ1-1; D not resolved. Trimming left V 0 bases short and J 3 bases short, with 6 bases between. The CDR3 runs to 13 residues. The germline gives CDR1 SGHRS, CDR2 YFSETQ. The CDR3 sequence: CASSLVKDTEAFF. The CDR3 region has the DNA TGCGCCAGCAGCTTGGTAAAGGACACTGAAGCTTTCTTT.

This clonotype was seen many times. This sequence joins TRBV20-1 and TRBJ2-5; D is uncertain. CDR1 is DFQATT, CDR2 SNEGSKA, per germline (reference sequence). Trimming cost V 5 bases and J 5 bases, with 15 bases left between them. The CDR3 extends over 13 amino acids. The CDR3 protein is CSALLQVSETQYF. The CDR3, as DNA: TGCAGTGCTCTACTCCAGGTGTCTGAGACCCAGTACTTC.

This clonotype was observed a handful of times. The chain recombines TRBV11-2 with TRBJ2-7, with 8 bases identical to TRBD2. Germline CDR1 is SGHAT and CDR2 is FQNNGV. After removal of 3 bases from V and 3 bases from J, the junction contained 4 bases not matched to a gene. The CDR3 has 14 residues. CDR3 in DNA: TGTGCCAGCAGCTTGGGACTAGATCTCTACGAGCAGTACTTC. It translates to CASSLGLDLYEQYF.